This TCR beta chain was profiled in a study of T cell responses to AZD1222 COVID-19 vaccine. Regarding the study as a whole: White British people made up most donors, females outnumbered males, and clonal diversity was possibly underestimated. None of the repertoires were sampled until the peak T cell response had passed. Spike-specific TCR breadth and depth both grew after two AZD1222 doses.

J lost 4 bases, V lost 7 bases, and 9 bases had no gene match. The CDR3 is made up of 14 amino acids. Germline loops: CDR1 MNHEY, CDR2 SVGEGT. Of note for this clone: Its matching antigen is unknown.

Sequencing was performed with immunoSEQ multiplex PCR; in TCRdb, only in-frame clones are kept and a portion is missing. Of about 160,000 clones in the sample, roughly 92% were seen once. The sequenced sample was peripheral blood, obtained 28 days after the second AZD1222 dose. This clonotype originated in an adult who received the AZD1222 COVID-19 vaccine. The chain is built from TRBV6-2 or TRBV6-3 and TRBJ2-7, with 8 bases that match TRBD1. CDR3 sequence: CASIPGTGVYEQYF. The CDR3, as DNA: TGTGCCAGCATCCCCGGGACAGGAGTTTACGAGCAGTACTTC.